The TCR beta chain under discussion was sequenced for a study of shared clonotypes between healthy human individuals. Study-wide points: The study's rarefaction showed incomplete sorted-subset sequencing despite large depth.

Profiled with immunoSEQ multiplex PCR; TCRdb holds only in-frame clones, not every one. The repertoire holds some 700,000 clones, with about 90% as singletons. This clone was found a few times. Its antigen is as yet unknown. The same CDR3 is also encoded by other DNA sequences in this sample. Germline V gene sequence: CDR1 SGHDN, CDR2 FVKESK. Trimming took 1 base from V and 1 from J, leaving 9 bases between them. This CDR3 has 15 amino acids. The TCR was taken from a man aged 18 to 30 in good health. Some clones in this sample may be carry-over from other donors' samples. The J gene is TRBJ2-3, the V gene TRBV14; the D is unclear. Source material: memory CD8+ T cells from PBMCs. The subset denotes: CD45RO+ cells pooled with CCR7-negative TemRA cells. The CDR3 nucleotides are TGTGCCAGCAGCCAAGGGGTAACCCGCACAGATACGCAGTATTTT. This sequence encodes CASSQGVTRTDTQYF.